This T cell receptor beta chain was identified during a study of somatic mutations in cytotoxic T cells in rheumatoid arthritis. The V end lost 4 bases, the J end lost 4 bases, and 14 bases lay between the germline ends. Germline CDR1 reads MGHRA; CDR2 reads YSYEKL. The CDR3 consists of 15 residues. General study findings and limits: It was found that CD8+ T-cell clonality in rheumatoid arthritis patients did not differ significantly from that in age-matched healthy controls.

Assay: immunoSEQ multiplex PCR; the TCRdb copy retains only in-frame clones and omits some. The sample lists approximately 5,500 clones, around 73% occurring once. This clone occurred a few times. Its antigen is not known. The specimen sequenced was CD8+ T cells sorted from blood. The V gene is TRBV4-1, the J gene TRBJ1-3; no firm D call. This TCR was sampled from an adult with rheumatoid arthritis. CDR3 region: CASSPWEAPGNTIYF. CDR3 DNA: TGCGCCAGCAGCCCATGGGAGGCGCCCGGAAACACCATATATTTT.